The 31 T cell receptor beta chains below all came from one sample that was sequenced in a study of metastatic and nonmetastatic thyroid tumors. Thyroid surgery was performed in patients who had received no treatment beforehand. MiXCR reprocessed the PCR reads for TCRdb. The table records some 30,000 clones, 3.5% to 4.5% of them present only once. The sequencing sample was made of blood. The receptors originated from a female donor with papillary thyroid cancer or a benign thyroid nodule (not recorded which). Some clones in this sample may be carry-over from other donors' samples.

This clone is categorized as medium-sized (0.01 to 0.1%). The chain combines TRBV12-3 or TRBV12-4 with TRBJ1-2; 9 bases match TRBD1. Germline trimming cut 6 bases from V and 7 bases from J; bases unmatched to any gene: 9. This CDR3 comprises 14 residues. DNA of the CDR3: TGTGCCAGCAGAGAGAGGGACAGGGCTCGTGGCTACACCTTC. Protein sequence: CASRERDRARGYTF.

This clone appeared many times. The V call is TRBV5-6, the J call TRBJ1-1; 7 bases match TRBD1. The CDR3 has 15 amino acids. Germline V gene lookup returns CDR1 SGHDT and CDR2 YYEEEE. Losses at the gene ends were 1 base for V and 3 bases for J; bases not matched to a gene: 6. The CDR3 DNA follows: TGTGCCAGCAGCTTGTACTCCGGGACAGACACTGAAGCTTTCTTT. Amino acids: CASSLYSGTDTEAFF.

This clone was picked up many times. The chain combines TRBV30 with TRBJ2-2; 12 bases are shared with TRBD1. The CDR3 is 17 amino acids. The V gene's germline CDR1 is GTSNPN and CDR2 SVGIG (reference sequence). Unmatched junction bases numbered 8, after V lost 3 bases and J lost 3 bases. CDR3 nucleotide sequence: TGTGCCTGGAGGCCGGGACAGGGGGCGAGGGACACCGGGGAGCTGTTTTTT. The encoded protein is CAWRPGQGARDTGELFF.

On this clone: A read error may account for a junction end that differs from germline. Written as DNA, the CDR3 is TGTGCCATCGGTGAGTCCCGAGCGGCGGGGTCGGAGACCCAGTACTTC. As protein: CAIGESRAAGSETQYF. The chain joins TRBV10-3 to TRBJ2-5, with D possibly being TRBD2 (6 bases). There are 16 residues in the CDR3. Germline V lookup: CDR1 ENHRY, CDR2 SYGVKD.

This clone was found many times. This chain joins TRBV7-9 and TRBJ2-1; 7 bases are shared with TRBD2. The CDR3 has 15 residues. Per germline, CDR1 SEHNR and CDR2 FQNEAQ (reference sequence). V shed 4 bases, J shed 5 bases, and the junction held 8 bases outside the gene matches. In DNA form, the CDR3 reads TGTGCCAGCAGCTCACACCGCGGGGGACACAATGAGCAGTTCTTC. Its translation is CASSSHRGGHNEQFF. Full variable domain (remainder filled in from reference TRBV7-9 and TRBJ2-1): DTGVSQNPRHKITKRGQNVTFRCDPISEHNRLYWYRQTLGQGPEFLTYFQNEAQLEKSRLLSDRFSAERPKGSFSTLEIQRTEQGDSAMYLCASSSHRGGHNEQFFGPGTRLTVL.

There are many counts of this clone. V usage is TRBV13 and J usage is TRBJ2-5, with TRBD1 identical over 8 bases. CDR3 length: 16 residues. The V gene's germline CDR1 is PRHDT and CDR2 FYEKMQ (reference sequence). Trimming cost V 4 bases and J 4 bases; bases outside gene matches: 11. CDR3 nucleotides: TGTGCCAGCAGCTCCGGGACAGGATCCCTAAGAGAGACCCAGTACTTC. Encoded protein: CASSSGTGSLRETQYF.

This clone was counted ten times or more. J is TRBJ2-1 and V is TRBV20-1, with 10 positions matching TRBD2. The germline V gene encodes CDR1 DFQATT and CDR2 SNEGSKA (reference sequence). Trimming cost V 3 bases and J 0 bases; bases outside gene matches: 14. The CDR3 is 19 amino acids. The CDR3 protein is CSASGFPGTSASSYNEQFF. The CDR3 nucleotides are TGCAGTGCTAGTGGTTTCCCCGGGACTAGCGCGAGCTCCTACAATGAGCAGTTCTTC.

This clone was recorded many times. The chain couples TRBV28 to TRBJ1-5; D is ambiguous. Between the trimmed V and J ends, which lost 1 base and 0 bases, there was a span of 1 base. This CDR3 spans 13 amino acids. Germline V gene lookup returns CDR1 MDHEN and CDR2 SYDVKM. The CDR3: CASSLYSNQPQHF. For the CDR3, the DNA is TGTGCCAGCAGTTTATATAGCAATCAGCCCCAGCATTTT.

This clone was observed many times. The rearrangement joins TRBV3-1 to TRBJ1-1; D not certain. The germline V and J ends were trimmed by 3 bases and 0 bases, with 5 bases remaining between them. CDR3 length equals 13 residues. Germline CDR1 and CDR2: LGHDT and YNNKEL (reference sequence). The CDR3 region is CASSQLLNTEAFF. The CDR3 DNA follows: TGTGCCAGCAGCCAGCTATTGAACACTGAAGCTTTCTTT.

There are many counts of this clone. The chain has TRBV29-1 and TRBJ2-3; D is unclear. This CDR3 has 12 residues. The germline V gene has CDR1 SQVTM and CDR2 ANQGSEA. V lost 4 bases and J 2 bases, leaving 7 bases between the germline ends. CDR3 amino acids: CSVVSDTDTQYF. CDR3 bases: TGCAGCGTTGTTTCAGACACAGATACGCAGTATTTT.

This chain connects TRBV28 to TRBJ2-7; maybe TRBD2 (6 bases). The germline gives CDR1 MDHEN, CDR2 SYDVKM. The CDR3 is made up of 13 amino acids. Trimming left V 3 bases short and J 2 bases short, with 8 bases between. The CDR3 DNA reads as TGTGCCAGCAGTTTGGGGGGACCCTACGAGCAGTACTTC. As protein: CASSLGGPYEQYF. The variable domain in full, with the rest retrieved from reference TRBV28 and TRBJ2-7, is DVKVTQSSRYLVKRTGEKVFLECVQDMDHENMFWYRQDPGLGLRLIYFSYDVKMKEKGDIPEGYSVSREKKERFSLILESASTNQTSMYLCASSLGGPYEQYFGPGTRLTVT.

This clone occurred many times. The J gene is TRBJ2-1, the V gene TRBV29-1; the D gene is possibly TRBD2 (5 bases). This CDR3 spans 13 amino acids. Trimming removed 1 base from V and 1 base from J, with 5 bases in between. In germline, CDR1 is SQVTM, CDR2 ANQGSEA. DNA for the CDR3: TGCAGCGTTGAAGGCGGGTCCTACAATGAGCAGTTCTTC. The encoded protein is CSVEGGSYNEQFF.

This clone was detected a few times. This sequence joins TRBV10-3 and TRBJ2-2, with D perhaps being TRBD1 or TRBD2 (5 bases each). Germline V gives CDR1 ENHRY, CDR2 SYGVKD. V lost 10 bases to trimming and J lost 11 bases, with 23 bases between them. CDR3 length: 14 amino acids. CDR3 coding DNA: TGTGCCAGCCGAACGGGACCGAACACCGTTGAGCTGTTTTTT. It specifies CASRTGPNTVELFF.

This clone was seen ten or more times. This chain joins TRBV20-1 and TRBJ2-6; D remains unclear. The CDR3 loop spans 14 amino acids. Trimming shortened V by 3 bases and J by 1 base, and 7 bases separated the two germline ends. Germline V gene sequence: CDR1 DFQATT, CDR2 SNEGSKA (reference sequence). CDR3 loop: CSARGSSGANVLTF. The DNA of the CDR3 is TGCAGTGCTAGGGGATCTTCTGGGGCCAACGTCCTGACTTTC.

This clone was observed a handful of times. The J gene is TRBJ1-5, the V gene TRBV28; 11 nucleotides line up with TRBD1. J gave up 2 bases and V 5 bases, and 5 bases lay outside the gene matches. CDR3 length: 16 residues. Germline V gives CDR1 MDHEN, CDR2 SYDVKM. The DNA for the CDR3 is TGTGCCAGCAGTCCCCGGGACAGGGGGGGCAATCAGCCCCAGCATTTT. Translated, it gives CASSPRDRGGNQPQHF.

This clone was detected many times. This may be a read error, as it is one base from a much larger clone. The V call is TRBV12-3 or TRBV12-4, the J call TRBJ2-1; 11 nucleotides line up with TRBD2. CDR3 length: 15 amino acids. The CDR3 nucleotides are TGTGCCGGCAGCCCCGGGACTAGCGGAACGGGGAGGCAGTTCTTC. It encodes CAGSPGTSGTGRQFF.

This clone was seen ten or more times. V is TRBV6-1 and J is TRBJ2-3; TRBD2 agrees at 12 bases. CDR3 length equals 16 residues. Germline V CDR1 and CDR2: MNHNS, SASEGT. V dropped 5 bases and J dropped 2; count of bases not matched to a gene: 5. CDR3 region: CASSSRTSGNTDTQYF. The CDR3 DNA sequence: TGTGCCAGCAGTTCTAGGACTAGCGGGAACACAGATACGCAGTATTTT.

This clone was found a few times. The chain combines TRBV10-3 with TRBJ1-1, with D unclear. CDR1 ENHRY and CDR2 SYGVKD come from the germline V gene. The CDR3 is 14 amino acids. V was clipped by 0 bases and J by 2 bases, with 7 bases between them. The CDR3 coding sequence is TGTGCCATCAGTGAGTCGTCTTTTAACACTGAAGCTTTCTTT. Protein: CAISESSFNTEAFF.

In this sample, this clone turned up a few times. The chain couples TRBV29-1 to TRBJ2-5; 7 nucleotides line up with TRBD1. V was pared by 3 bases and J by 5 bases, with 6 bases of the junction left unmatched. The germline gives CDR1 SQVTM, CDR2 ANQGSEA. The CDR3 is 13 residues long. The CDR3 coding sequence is TGCAGCGTTGAGAGGGGGCAAAGGGAGACCCAGTACTTC. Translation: CSVERGQRETQYF.

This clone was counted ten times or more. CDR3 amino acids: CASSREGPYGYTF. Written as DNA, the CDR3 is TGTGCCAGTAGTAGAGAGGGACCCTATGGCTACACCTTC. V and J are TRBV19 and TRBJ1-2, with a possible D match to TRBD1 (5 bases). This CDR3 contains 13 residues. CDR1 and CDR2 (germline): LNHDA, SQIVND (reference sequence). The ends were cut back, 4 bases at V and 4 bases at J, with 10 bases in the middle.

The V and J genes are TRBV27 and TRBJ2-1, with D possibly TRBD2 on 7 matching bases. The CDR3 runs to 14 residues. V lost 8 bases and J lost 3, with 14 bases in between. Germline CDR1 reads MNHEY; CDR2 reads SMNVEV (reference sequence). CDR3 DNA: TGTGCCAGCGGAGAGGGGGGGTACTACAATGAGCAGTTCTTC. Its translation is CASGEGGYYNEQFF.

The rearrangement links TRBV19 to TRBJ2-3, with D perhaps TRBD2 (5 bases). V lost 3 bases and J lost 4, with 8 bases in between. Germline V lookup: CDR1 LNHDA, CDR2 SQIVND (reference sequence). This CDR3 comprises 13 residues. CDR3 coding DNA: TGTGCCAGTAGTATGGTCGGGGCAGATACGCAGTATTTT. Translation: CASSMVGADTQYF.

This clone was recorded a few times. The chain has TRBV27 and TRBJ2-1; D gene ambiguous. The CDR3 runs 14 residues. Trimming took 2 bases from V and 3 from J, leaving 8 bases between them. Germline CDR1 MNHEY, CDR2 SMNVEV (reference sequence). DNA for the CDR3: TGTGCCAGCAGTTTACGGGTAAACTACAATGAGCAGTTCTTC. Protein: CASSLRVNYNEQFF.

Here the CDR3 DNA reads TGTGCCATCAAGCTCTCGGGACAGGGGGCCCCCGGGGAGCTGTTTTTT. This translates into CAIKLSGQGAPGELFF. This sequence joins TRBV10-3 and TRBJ2-2; TRBD1 matches at 12 bases. This CDR3 is 16 amino acids long. CDR1 is ENHRY, CDR2 SYGVKD, per germline. Trimming removed 7 bases from V and 6 bases from J; junction bases left unmatched: 9.

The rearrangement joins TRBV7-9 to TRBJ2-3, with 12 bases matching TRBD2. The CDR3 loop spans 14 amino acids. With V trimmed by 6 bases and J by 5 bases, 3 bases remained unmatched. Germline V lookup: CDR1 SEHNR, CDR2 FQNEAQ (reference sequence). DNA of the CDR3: TGTGCCAGCAGGACTAGCGGGAGTGGAGATACGCAGTATTTT. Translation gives CASRTSGSGDTQYF. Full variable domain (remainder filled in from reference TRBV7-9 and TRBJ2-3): DTGVSQNPRHKITKRGQNVTFRCDPISEHNRLYWYRQTLGQGPEFLTYFQNEAQLEKSRLLSDRFSAERPKGSFSTLEIQRTEQGDSAMYLCASRTSGSGDTQYFGPGTRLTVL.

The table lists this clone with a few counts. The CDR3 DNA sequence: TGCAGTGCCCGGGACCTCACCTACGAGCAGTACTTC. Its translation: CSARDLTYEQYF. J is TRBJ2-7 and V is TRBV20-1, with D possibly called TRBD1 or TRBD2 (5 bases each). Germline-derived CDR1 and CDR2 are DFQATT and SNEGSKA (reference sequence). Trimming pared 6 bases from V and 2 bases from J, leaving 11 bases between. The CDR3 sequence is 12 residues long.

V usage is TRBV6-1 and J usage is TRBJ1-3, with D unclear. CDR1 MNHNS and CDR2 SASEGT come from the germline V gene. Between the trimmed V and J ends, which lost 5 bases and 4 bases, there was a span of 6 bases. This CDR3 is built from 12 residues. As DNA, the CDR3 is TGTGCCAGCAGTACGGCCGGAAACACCATATATTTT. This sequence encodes CASSTAGNTIYF.

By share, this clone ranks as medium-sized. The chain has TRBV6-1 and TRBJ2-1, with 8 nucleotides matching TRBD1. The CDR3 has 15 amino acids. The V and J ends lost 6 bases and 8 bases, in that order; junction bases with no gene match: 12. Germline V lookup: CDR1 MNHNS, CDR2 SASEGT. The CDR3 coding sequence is TGTGCCAGCAGCTTGGTCACAGGGGGGTGGGATGAGCAGTTCTTC. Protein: CASSLVTGGWDEQFF.

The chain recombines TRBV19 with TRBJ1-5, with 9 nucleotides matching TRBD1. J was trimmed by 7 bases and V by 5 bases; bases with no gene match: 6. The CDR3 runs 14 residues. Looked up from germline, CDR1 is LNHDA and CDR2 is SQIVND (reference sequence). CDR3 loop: CASSDPGQGQPQHF. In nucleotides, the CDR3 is TGTGCCAGTAGTGACCCGGGACAGGGACAGCCCCAGCATTTT.

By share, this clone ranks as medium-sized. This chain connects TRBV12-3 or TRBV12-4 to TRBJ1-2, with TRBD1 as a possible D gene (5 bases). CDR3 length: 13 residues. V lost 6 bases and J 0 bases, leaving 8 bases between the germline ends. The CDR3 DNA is TGTGCCAGCAGCGAGGGGACTAACTATGGCTACACCTTC. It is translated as CASSEGTNYGYTF.

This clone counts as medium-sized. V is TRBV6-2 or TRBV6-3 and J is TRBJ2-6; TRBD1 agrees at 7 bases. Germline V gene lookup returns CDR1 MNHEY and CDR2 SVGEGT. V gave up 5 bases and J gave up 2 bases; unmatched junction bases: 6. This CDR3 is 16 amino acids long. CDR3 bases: TGTGCCAGCAGTGCACAGGGGAAAGCTGGGGCCAACGTCCTGACTTTC. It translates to CASSAQGKAGANVLTF.